This T cell receptor beta chain stems from a study of blood T cell repertoires in COVID-19. This CDR3 has 16 amino acids. The germline gives CDR1 MNHEY, CDR2 SVGAGI. Trimming removed 3 bases from V and 0 bases from J, with 14 bases in between. As handled by the study authors: Reference gene primer amplification gave nucleated cell count estimates. TCRdb keeps only in-frame clones here, not all; method: immunoSEQ multiplex PCR. For V, J and clone size, that table is used; D and trimming come from the DNA. The sample has around 63,000 clones; just under 75% are singletons. The source material was peripheral blood. This clonotype was sampled from a woman aged 70-85 years with COVID-19, enrolled during active disease. The chain uses TRBV6-5 and TRBJ1-1; maybe TRBD1 (5 bases). CDR3 in DNA: TGTGCCAGCAGTTATTTCGCGGGGGTCATGAACACTGAAGCTTTCTTT. Amino acids: CASSYFAGVMNTEAFF.